Detailed here is one T cell receptor (beta chain). Its target is not known. The sample originates from a study of shared clonotypes between healthy human individuals. Study-level background: Each donor's CD8 memory used one plate, CD8 naive two, each CD4 subset three.

Using immunoSEQ multiplex PCR, the repertoire was profiled, and TCRdb retains in-frame clones only, with some absent. This table has more than 2 million clones, about 95% appearing once. Naive CD8 cells lacked CD45RO, underwent positive selection for CCR7 and left out terminally differentiated effector memory CD45RA+ cells. Every donor, a Caucasian adult, lived in Nashville, Tennessee. Study-wide points: Rarefaction showed that sequencing of sorted subsets was incomplete (despite large depth). Naive subsets generally had larger estimated richness than memory subsets.

J gave up 5 bases and V 4 bases, and 5 bases lay outside the gene matches. In germline, CDR1 is SEHNR, CDR2 FQNEAQ (reference sequence). This CDR3 comprises 15 residues. The clonotype was recovered from a man in his late teens or twenties in good health. Sequencing was done on a sample of naive CD8+ T cells sorted from blood. V and J are TRBV7-9 and TRBJ2-3; 11 bases align to TRBD2. CDR3 protein: CASSSLAGVRDTQYF. For the CDR3, the DNA is TGTGCCAGCAGCTCACTAGCGGGAGTACGAGATACGCAGTATTTT.